This T cell receptor beta chain comes out of a study of T cell responses to AZD1222 COVID-19 vaccine. With respect to this clone: Antigen specificity is unknown.

TCRdb keeps only in-frame clones here, not all; method: immunoSEQ multiplex PCR. In the table there are 150,000 to 200,000 clones, approximately 87% of which are singletons. This CDR3 has 15 amino acids. CDR1 and CDR2 from the germline V gene are SGHKS and YYEKEE (reference sequence). The V segment lost 6 bases and the J segment 8 bases; nucleotides outside the gene matches: 10. Overall study results and limits: Recipients of two AZD1222 doses showed rising Spike-specific TCR breadth and depth.

The material sequenced was peripheral blood, taken on day 0 of MenACWY control vaccination. This chain links TRBV5-5 with TRBJ2-1; 11 nucleotides line up with TRBD1. The receptor was derived from an adult in good health. The CDR3 DNA follows: TGTGCCAGCAACTCTGGACAGGGGGCTGCGGATGAGCAGTTCTTC. Translating gives CASNSGQGAADEQFF.